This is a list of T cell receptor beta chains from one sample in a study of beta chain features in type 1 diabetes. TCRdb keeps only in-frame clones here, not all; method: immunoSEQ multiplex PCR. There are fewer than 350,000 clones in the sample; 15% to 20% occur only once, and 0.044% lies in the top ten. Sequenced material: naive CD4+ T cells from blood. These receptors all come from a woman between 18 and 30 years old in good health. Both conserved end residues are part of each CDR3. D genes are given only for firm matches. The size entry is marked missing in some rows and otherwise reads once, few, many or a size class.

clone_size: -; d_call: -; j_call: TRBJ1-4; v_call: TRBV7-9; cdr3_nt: TGTGCCAGCAGCTTAGGACGGGCGGGCGGTGAAAAACTGTTTTTT; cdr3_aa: CASSLGRAGGEKLFF
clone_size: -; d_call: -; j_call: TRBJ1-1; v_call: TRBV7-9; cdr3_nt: TGTGCCAGCAGCTTCGGGGAAACTGAAGCTTTCTTT; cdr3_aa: CASSFGETEAFF
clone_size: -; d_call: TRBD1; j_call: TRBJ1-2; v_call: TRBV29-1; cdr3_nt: TGCAGCGTTCGACAGGGCTTCCATGGCTACACCTTC; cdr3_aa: CSVRQGFHGYTF
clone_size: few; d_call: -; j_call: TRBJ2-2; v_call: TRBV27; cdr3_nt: TGTGCCAGCAGCTCCAACACCGGGGAGCTGTTTTTT; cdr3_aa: CASSSNTGELFF
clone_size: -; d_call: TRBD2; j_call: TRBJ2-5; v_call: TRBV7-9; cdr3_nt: TGTGCCAGCAGCTCCCTGGCGGGGGGGTCAGGCGAGACCCAGTACTTC; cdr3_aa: CASSSLAGGSGETQYF
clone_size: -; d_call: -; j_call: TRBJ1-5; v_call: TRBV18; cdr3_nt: TGTGCCAGCTCCACAGGGAGCAATCAGCCCCAGCATTTT; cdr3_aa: CASSTGSNQPQHF
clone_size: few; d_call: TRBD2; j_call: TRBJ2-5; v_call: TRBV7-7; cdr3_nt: TGTGCTAGCAGCTTAGGAGGGACTAGCGGGAGTTTGGAGACCCAGTACTTC; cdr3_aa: CASSLGGTSGSLETQYF
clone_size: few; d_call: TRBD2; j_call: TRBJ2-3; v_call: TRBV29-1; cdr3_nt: TGCAGCGTTGGAGAGACTAGCGGACCAGATACGCAGTATTTT; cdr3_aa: CSVGETSGPDTQYF
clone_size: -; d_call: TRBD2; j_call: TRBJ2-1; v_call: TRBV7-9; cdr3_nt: TGTGCCAGCAGCTTAGCAGCGGGAGGGCCGGCAGACAATGAGCAGTTCTTC; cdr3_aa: CASSLAAGGPADNEQFF
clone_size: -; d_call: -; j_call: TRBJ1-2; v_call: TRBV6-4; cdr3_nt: TGTGCCAGCAGTGAGGGGCGGGGGCTTTCCTATGGCTACACCTTC; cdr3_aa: CASSEGRGLSYGYTF
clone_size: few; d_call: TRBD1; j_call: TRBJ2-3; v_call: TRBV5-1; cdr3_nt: TGCGCCAGCAGCAACGGACAGGGAACAGATACGCAGTATTTT; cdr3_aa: CASSNGQGTDTQYF
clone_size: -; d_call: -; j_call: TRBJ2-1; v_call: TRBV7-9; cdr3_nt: TGTGCCAGCAGCCCAGCGGTTATGTCAGAGGATGAGCAGTTCTTC; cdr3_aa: CASSPAVMSEDEQFF
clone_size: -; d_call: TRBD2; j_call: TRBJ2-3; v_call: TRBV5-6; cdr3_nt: TGTGCCAGCAGTCATACTAGCGGGATAAGAGATACGCAGTATTTT; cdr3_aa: CASSHTSGIRDTQYF
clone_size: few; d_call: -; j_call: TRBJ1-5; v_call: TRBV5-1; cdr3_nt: TGCGCCAGCAGCTATGGGAGGGATCAGCCCCAGCATTTT; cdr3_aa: CASSYGRDQPQHF
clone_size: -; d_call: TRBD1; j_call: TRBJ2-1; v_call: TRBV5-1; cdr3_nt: TGCGCCAGCAGCCCGTGGACAGGCAGCTCCTACAATGAGCAGTTCTTC; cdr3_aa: CASSPWTGSSYNEQFF
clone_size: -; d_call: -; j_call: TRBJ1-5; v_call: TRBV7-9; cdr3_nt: TGTGCCAGCAGCTTCGGGGGAGGACAGCCCCAGCATTTT; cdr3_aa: CASSFGGGQPQHF
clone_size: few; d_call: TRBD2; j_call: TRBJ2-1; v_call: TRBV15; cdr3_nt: TGTGCCACCAGCAGAGGTAGCACTAGCGGGGGCGATGAGCAGTTCTTC; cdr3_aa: CATSRGSTSGGDEQFF
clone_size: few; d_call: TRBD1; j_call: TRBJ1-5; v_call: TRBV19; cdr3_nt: TGTGCCAGTACCTCGGGACAGGGCTGGAATCAGCCCCAGCATTTT; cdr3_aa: CASTSGQGWNQPQHF
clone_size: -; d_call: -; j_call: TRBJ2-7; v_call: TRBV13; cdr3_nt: TGTGCCAGCAGCCGCCTCACTAGCCACTACGAGCAGTACTTC; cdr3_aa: CASSRLTSHYEQYF
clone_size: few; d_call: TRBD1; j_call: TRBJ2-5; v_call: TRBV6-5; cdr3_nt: TGTGCCAGCAGTTACCGAACAGGGGGCTGGGAGACCCAGTACTTC; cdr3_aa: CASSYRTGGWETQYF
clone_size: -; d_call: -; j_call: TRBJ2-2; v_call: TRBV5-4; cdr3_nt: TGTGCCAGCAGCTTACCTACAGGGAAATACGCCGGGGAGCTGTTTTTT; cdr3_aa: CASSLPTGKYAGELFF
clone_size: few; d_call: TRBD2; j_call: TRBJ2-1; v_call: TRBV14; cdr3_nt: TGTGCCAGCAGCCAAGGATGGAGGACTAGCGTTTACAATGAGCAGTTCTTC; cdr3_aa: CASSQGWRTSVYNEQFF
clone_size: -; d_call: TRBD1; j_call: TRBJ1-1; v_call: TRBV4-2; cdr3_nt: TGTGCCAGCAACCGGGACAGGGACACTGAAGCTTTCTTT; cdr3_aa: CASNRDRDTEAFF
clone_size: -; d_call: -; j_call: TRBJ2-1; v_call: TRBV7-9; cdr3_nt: TGTGCCAGCAGCTTCCCAGGGGATTTCTATGAGCAGTTCTTC; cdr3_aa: CASSFPGDFYEQFF
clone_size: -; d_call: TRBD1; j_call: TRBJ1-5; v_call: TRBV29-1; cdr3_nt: TGCAGCGTCGTACAGGGGGCCTCCGAAGGTCAGCCCCAGCATTTT; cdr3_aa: CSVVQGASEGQPQHF
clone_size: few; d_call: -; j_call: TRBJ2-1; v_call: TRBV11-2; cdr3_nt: TGTGCCAGCAGTTTTCGGGTAGCGGATGAGCAGTTCTTC; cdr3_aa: CASSFRVADEQFF
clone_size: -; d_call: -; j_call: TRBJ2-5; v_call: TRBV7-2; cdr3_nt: TGTGCCAGCAGCTTAGCCCTAGCCGAGCACGAGACCCAGTACTTC; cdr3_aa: CASSLALAEHETQYF
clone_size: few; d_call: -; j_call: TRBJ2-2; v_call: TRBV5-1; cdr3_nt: TGCGCCAGCAGCTTGGGACCCGGGGAGGGGGAGCTGTTTTTT; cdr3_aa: CASSLGPGEGELFF
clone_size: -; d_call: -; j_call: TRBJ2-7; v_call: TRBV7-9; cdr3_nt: TGTGCCAGCAGCTTAGCGGCAAGTGAGCAGTACTTC; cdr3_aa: CASSLAASEQYF
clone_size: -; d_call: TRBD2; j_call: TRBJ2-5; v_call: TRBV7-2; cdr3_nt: TGTGCCAGCAGCCCCAGCGGGGGGCCCCGTACCCAGTACTTC; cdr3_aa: CASSPSGGPRTQYF
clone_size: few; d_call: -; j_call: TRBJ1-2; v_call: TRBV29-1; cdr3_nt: TGCAGCGTTACTCTCGGTGCTAACTATGGCTACACCTTC; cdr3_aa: CSVTLGANYGYTF
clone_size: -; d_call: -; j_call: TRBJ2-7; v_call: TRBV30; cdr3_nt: TGTGCCTTGGCGTCAGGGGTCGAGCAGTACTTC; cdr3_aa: CALASGVEQYF
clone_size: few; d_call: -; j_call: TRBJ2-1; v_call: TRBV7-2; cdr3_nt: TGTGCCAGCAGCTTAGTTCGGTACAATGAGCAGTTCTTC; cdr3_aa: CASSLVRYNEQFF
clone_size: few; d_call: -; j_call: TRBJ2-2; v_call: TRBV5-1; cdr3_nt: TGCGCCAGCAGCTTGGAGGGGGACGGGGAGCTGTTTTTT; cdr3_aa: CASSLEGDGELFF
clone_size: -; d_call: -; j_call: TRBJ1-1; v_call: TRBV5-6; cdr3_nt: TGTGCCAGCAGCTTGGATCCGGGAGGCACTGAAGCTTTCTTT; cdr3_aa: CASSLDPGGTEAFF
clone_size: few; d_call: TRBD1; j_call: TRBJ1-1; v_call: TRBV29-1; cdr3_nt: TGCAGCGTTAGGGGGCAGATGAACACTGAAGCTTTCTTT; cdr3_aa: CSVRGQMNTEAFF
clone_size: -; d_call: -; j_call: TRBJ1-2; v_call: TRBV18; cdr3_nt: TGTGCCAGCTCACTCTCCGAGGACTATGGCTACACCTTC; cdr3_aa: CASSLSEDYGYTF
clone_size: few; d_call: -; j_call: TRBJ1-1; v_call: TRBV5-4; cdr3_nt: TGTGCCAGCAGCCAGGGAACAGGGTTCATGAACACTGAAGCTTTCTTT; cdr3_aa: CASSQGTGFMNTEAFF
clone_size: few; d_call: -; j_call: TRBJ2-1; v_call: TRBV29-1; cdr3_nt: TGCAGCGTTGAAGAAGGAGGTGATGAGCAGTTCTTC; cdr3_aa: CSVEEGGDEQFF
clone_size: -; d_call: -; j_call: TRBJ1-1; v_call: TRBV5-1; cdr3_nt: TGCGCCAGCAGCGCCCTCGGACAAGTGAACACTGAAGCTTTCTTT; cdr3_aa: CASSALGQVNTEAFF
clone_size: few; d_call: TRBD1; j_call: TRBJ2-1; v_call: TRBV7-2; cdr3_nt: TGTGCCAGCAGCCCTAGACAGGGGGCGAGGAATGAGCAGTTCTTC; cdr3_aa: CASSPRQGARNEQFF
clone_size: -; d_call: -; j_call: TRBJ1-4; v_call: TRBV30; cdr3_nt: TGTGCCTGGGATGCAGGGGAAAAACTGTTTTTT; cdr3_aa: CAWDAGEKLFF
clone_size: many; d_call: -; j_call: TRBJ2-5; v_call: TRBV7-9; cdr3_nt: TGTGCCAGCAGCCTCCAAGAGACCCAGTACTTC; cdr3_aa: CASSLQETQYF
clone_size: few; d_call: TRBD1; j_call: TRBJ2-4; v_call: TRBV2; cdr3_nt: TGTGCCAGCAGTGAAGAGAGACAGGGATACTTC; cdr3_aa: CASSEERQGYF
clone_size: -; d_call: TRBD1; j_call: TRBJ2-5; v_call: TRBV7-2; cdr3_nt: TGTGCCAGCAGCTCGGACAGGGGGACGGCAGAGACCCAGTACTTC; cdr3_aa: CASSSDRGTAETQYF
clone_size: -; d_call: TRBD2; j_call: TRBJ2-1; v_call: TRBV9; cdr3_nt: TGTGCCAGCGGGACTAGCGGGGGCCCTGGGGATGAGCAGTTCTTC; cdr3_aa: CASGTSGGPGDEQFF
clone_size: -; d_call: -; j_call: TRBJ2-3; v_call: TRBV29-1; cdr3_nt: TGCAGCGTCGTGCAGAGCACAGATACGCAGTATTTT; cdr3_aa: CSVVQSTDTQYF
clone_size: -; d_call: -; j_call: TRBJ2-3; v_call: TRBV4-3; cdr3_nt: TGCGCCAGCAGCCCTAGTTCGGCCGAGACAGATACGCAGTATTTT; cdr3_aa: CASSPSSAETDTQYF